This T cell receptor (beta chain) was recovered during a study of technical replicates of blood from several donors. This clone occurred once. Germline V CDR1 and CDR2: SGHTA, FQGTGA. This CDR3 is built from 13 residues. V dropped 2 bases and J dropped 9 bases, with 11 bases sitting between them. TCRdb's table, derived via immunoSEQ multiplex PCR, lists solely in-frame clones and lacks some. The sample lists roughly 79,000 clones; approximately 96% were seen once. Sequenced input: T cells isolated from PBMCs. The origin of this receptor is a human donor in good health. The genes are TRBV7-3 and TRBJ2-4, with D possibly TRBD2 on 5 matching bases. The CDR3 DNA is TGTGCCAGCAGCTTAGAGGGAGAGGGCATTCAGTACTTC. Protein product: CASSLEGEGIQYF.